What follows describes a single TCR beta chain. Its antigen is undetermined. Assay: immunoSEQ multiplex PCR; the TCRdb copy retains only in-frame clones and omits some. The sample carries over 100,000 clones, 85% to 95% recorded once. Germline V gene data show CDR1 as SGDLS and CDR2 as YYNGEE. The ends were cut back, 3 bases at V and 10 bases at J, with 16 bases in the middle. CDR3 length: 13 amino acids. The record originates from a study of graft-versus-host responses after intestinal transplantation. The wider study: Each transplant was multivisceral, liver-intestinal, or isolated intestinal. Anti-thymocyte globulin was used for induction in all recipients, who then took tacrolimus and steroids for roughly three years. Findings and caveats of the study: The marrow of recipients harbored GvH clones, and ileum or blood showed some of them first. There was an association between peak levels of circulating GvH clones and early post-transplant HvG declines.

This TCR was sampled from a human donor who was the organ donor for an intestinal transplant. The material sequenced was unstimulated CD8+ T cells sorted from spleen or lymph node cells, taken before transplant. The rearrangement links TRBV9 to TRBJ1-2, with TRBD1 as a possible D gene (6 bases). The CDR3 loop reads CASSGEGGLDYTF. The DNA for the CDR3 is TGTGCCAGCAGCGGAGAAGGGGGGCTCGACTACACCTTC.